This is a list of T cell receptor beta chains from one sample in a study of blood T cells in healthy people across ages. TCRdb re-called the 5' RACE reads with MiXCR, one entry per CDR3 protein. The table records about 640,000 distinct CDR3 sequences, approximately 30% of them present only once. The sequenced sample consisted of blood. All receptors derive from an elderly woman in good health. Both conserved end residues are part of each CDR3. Fields, in order: V gene, clone size, J gene, D gene, CDR3 DNA, CDR3 protein. The D gene is left open where the match is weak. The size field is filled for only some rows; it gives once, few, many or a size class.

v_gene: TRBV5-5; abundance: NA; j_gene: TRBJ2-1; d_gene: TRBD2; CDR3nt: TGTGCCAGCAGCGCGCAAGCGGCGCGGGGGACTTACAATGAGCAGTTCTTC; CDR3aa: CASSAQAARGTYNEQFF
v_gene: TRBV20-1; abundance: NA; j_gene: TRBJ1-6; d_gene: TRBD1; CDR3nt: TGCAGTGCTAGACCCGGGACAGGGGCAGGCTCACCCCTCCACTTT; CDR3aa: CSARPGTGAGSPLHF
v_gene: TRBV20-1; abundance: NA; j_gene: TRBJ1-4; d_gene: NA; CDR3nt: TGCAGTGCTAGAGATTTCCGGGGGCGATATGAAAAACTGTTTTTT; CDR3aa: CSARDFRGRYEKLFF
v_gene: TRBV7-8; abundance: NA; j_gene: TRBJ1-5; d_gene: NA; CDR3nt: TGTGCCAGCAGCTTTTTGGGGGAAGGGGGGCCCCAGCATTTT; CDR3aa: CASSFLGEGGPQHF
v_gene: TRBV20-1; abundance: many; j_gene: TRBJ2-3; d_gene: TRBD2; CDR3nt: TGCAGTGCTAGGTCCCTTGGCGGGGGGCACACAGATACGCAGTATTTT; CDR3aa: CSARSLGGGHTDTQYF
v_gene: TRBV7-2; abundance: many; j_gene: TRBJ2-3; d_gene: NA; CDR3nt: TGTGCCAGCAGCCCCCTTACCCCCCCCAGTACGCAGTATTTT; CDR3aa: CASSPLTPPSTQYF
v_gene: TRBV10-3; abundance: NA; j_gene: TRBJ2-5; d_gene: NA; CDR3nt: TGTGCCATCAGTGAAAGGCACGGAGAAGAGACCCAGTACTTC; CDR3aa: CAISERHGEETQYF
v_gene: TRBV6-1; abundance: NA; j_gene: TRBJ2-1; d_gene: NA; CDR3nt: TGTGCCAGCAGTGAAGCAGCAGATTACCACAATGAGCAGTTCTTC; CDR3aa: CASSEAADYHNEQFF
v_gene: TRBV10-3; abundance: many; j_gene: TRBJ2-1; d_gene: TRBD1; CDR3nt: TGTGCCATCAGGACCGGGACAGGGTCAGACAATGAGCAGTTCTTC; CDR3aa: CAIRTGTGSDNEQFF
v_gene: TRBV2; abundance: many; j_gene: TRBJ2-7; d_gene: TRBD1; CDR3nt: TGTGCCAGCAAAGTTGACAGGGCTGACTCCTACGAGCAGTACTTC; CDR3aa: CASKVDRADSYEQYF
v_gene: TRBV29-1; abundance: many; j_gene: TRBJ2-1; d_gene: NA; CDR3nt: TGCAGCGCCGCCAAGGCAGTCGATGAGCAGTTCTTC; CDR3aa: CSAAKAVDEQFF
v_gene: TRBV6-1; abundance: many; j_gene: TRBJ1-5; d_gene: NA; CDR3nt: TGTGCCAGCCTAAGAACAGGCAATCAGCCCCAGCATTTT; CDR3aa: CASLRTGNQPQHF
v_gene: TRBV20-1; abundance: many; j_gene: TRBJ2-7; d_gene: TRBD2; CDR3nt: TGCAGTGCTAGAGAACACAGGTCGGGGGGATACGAGCAGTACTTC; CDR3aa: CSAREHRSGGYEQYF
v_gene: TRBV5-1; abundance: few; j_gene: TRBJ1-2; d_gene: TRBD1; CDR3nt: TGCGCCAGCGGCTCTGAGGGACAGGACCCCTGCACCTTC; CDR3aa: CASGSEGQDPCTF
v_gene: TRBV7-2; abundance: NA; j_gene: TRBJ1-2; d_gene: NA; CDR3nt: TGTGCCAGCAGCTTAGACCGCCCTAGGGATGGCTACACCTTC; CDR3aa: CASSLDRPRDGYTF
v_gene: TRBV9; abundance: many; j_gene: TRBJ2-3; d_gene: NA; CDR3nt: TGTGCCAGCAGCTACGCCGGGACCGCAACAGATACGCAGTATTTT; CDR3aa: CASSYAGTATDTQYF
v_gene: TRBV14; abundance: many; j_gene: TRBJ2-6; d_gene: NA; CDR3nt: TGTGCCAGCAGCCAAGTCGGTCTCTCTGGGGCCAACGTCCTGACTTTC; CDR3aa: CASSQVGLSGANVLTF
v_gene: TRBV28; abundance: NA; j_gene: TRBJ2-5; d_gene: TRBD2; CDR3nt: TGTGCCAGCAGTCTCCTCTCTAGCGGGGGAGACGTCATGCGTCAAGAGACCCAGTACTTC; CDR3aa: CASSLLSSGGDVMRQETQYF
v_gene: TRBV6-2/TRBV6-3; abundance: NA; j_gene: TRBJ1-2; d_gene: TRBD1; CDR3nt: TGTGCCAGCGAGGGCCGGGACAGGGACGGAGGCTACACCTTC; CDR3aa: CASEGRDRDGGYTF
v_gene: TRBV2; abundance: NA; j_gene: TRBJ1-6; d_gene: NA; CDR3nt: TGTGCCAGCAGTTCCATTTCACCCCTCCACTTT; CDR3aa: CASSSISPLHF
v_gene: TRBV24-1; abundance: few; j_gene: TRBJ2-7; d_gene: TRBD1; CDR3nt: TGTGCCACCAGTGGTGGACAGGGACGTACCTCCTACGAGCAGTACTTC; CDR3aa: CATSGGQGRTSYEQYF
v_gene: TRBV20-1; abundance: NA; j_gene: TRBJ1-6; d_gene: NA; CDR3nt: TGCAGTGCTAGAGGAGGGGACACCCGCGATTCACCCCTCCACTTT; CDR3aa: CSARGGDTRDSPLHF
v_gene: TRBV5-1; abundance: NA; j_gene: TRBJ2-5; d_gene: TRBD2; CDR3nt: TGCGCCAGCAGCTGGGGACTAGCGGGGGGGTACCAAGAGACCCAGTACTTC; CDR3aa: CASSWGLAGGYQETQYF
v_gene: TRBV29-1; abundance: few; j_gene: TRBJ1-4; d_gene: NA; CDR3nt: TGCAGCGTTGAGGGGGCCGGGTCCAATGAAAAACTGTTTTTT; CDR3aa: CSVEGAGSNEKLFF
v_gene: TRBV5-4; abundance: many; j_gene: TRBJ2-1; d_gene: TRBD1; CDR3nt: TGTGCCAGCAGCTCACCAACAGGGGGAGTAGGCAGAGTCCAGTTCTTC; CDR3aa: CASSSPTGGVGRVQFF
v_gene: TRBV5-6; abundance: few; j_gene: TRBJ1-5; d_gene: TRBD1; CDR3nt: TGTGCCAGCAGCTCCTACAGGGGGGATCAGCCCCAGCATTTT; CDR3aa: CASSSYRGDQPQHF
v_gene: TRBV29-1; abundance: many; j_gene: TRBJ2-7; d_gene: NA; CDR3nt: TGCAGCGCTGGACAGAGCTCCTACGAGCAGTACTTC; CDR3aa: CSAGQSSYEQYF
v_gene: TRBV11-2; abundance: many; j_gene: TRBJ2-7; d_gene: TRBD1; CDR3nt: TGTGCCAGCAGCCGGACAGGGGGGGCCGCGCAGTACTTC; CDR3aa: CASSRTGGAAQYF
v_gene: TRBV2; abundance: many; j_gene: TRBJ2-5; d_gene: NA; CDR3nt: TGTGCCAGCGTCGTAGGGGCTCTTGGGGAGACCCAGTACTTC; CDR3aa: CASVVGALGETQYF
v_gene: TRBV29-1; abundance: NA; j_gene: TRBJ2-5; d_gene: NA; CDR3nt: TGCAGCGTTGCGAGCGGCGAGGAGACCCAGTACTTC; CDR3aa: CSVASGEETQYF
v_gene: TRBV30; abundance: NA; j_gene: TRBJ2-7; d_gene: TRBD1; CDR3nt: TGTGCCTGGAGTTATGACAGGGACAACGAGCAGTACTTC; CDR3aa: CAWSYDRDNEQYF
v_gene: TRBV20-1; abundance: NA; j_gene: TRBJ1-2; d_gene: NA; CDR3nt: TGCAGTGCTAGAGATGTTGGGGGGCCCACTGACTCAGACTGTGGCTACACCTTC; CDR3aa: CSARDVGGPTDSDCGYTF
v_gene: TRBV29-1; abundance: NA; j_gene: TRBJ1-1; d_gene: NA; CDR3nt: TGCAGCGTTGCAGTAGGGGCTCAGGGGGAAGCTTTCTTT; CDR3aa: CSVAVGAQGEAFF
v_gene: TRBV5-4; abundance: NA; j_gene: TRBJ2-2; d_gene: NA; CDR3nt: TGTGCCAGCAGCCTTCAAAGGGGTAGCACCGGGGAGCTGTTTTTT; CDR3aa: CASSLQRGSTGELFF
v_gene: TRBV3-1; abundance: NA; j_gene: TRBJ1-6; d_gene: NA; CDR3nt: TGTACCAGCAGTCTCACGGGGGGTTCACCCCTCCACTTT; CDR3aa: CTSSLTGGSPLHF
v_gene: TRBV7-2; abundance: NA; j_gene: TRBJ2-3; d_gene: NA; CDR3nt: TGCGCCAGCGCCGCCGAGACGAGAGTTAGCACAGATACGCAGAATTTT; CDR3aa: CASAAETRVSTDTQNF
v_gene: TRBV4-2; abundance: many; j_gene: TRBJ2-7; d_gene: TRBD1; CDR3nt: TGTGCCAGCAGCCAAGGGGTGACAGGGCGATCCTACGAGCAGTACTTC; CDR3aa: CASSQGVTGRSYEQYF
v_gene: TRBV7-2; abundance: many; j_gene: TRBJ2-5; d_gene: NA; CDR3nt: TGTGCCAGCAGCTTAGGGGCAGGGGCAGAGACCCAGTACTTC; CDR3aa: CASSLGAGAETQYF
v_gene: TRBV20-1; abundance: NA; j_gene: TRBJ2-5; d_gene: TRBD2; CDR3nt: TGCAGTGCTGGGACTAGCGGGAGGGAAGAGACCCAGTACTTC; CDR3aa: CSAGTSGREETQYF
v_gene: TRBV29-1; abundance: NA; j_gene: TRBJ2-7; d_gene: NA; CDR3nt: TGCAGCGCCGTAACCTACTCCTACAATGAGCAGTACTTC; CDR3aa: CSAVTYSYNEQYF
v_gene: TRBV4-3; abundance: many; j_gene: TRBJ1-2; d_gene: TRBD1; CDR3nt: TGCGCCAGCAGCCAAGGGGGGACAGGGCACTATGGCTACACCTTC; CDR3aa: CASSQGGTGHYGYTF
v_gene: TRBV6-6; abundance: NA; j_gene: TRBJ2-2; d_gene: NA; CDR3nt: TGTGCCAGCAGTTTCGGGGAGGCGAACACCGGGGAGCTGTTTTTT; CDR3aa: CASSFGEANTGELFF
v_gene: TRBV18; abundance: many; j_gene: TRBJ2-5; d_gene: NA; CDR3nt: TGTGCCAGCTCCCCTTCCGGGACAAAAGAGACCCAGTACTTC; CDR3aa: CASSPSGTKETQYF
v_gene: TRBV7-2; abundance: many; j_gene: TRBJ2-7; d_gene: NA; CDR3nt: TGTGCCAGCAGCTTACACGGGCTCGCATACGAGCAGTACTTC; CDR3aa: CASSLHGLAYEQYF
v_gene: TRBV30; abundance: NA; j_gene: TRBJ1-4; d_gene: NA; CDR3nt: TGTGCCTGGAAGGGGGGATTCGGCGAAAAACTGTTTTTT; CDR3aa: CAWKGGFGEKLFF
v_gene: TRBV7-8; abundance: NA; j_gene: TRBJ2-7; d_gene: NA; CDR3nt: TGTGCCAGCAGCTCACCCGGGGAATCCTACGAGCAGTACTTC; CDR3aa: CASSSPGESYEQYF
v_gene: TRBV29-1; abundance: NA; j_gene: TRBJ1-1; d_gene: TRBD1; CDR3nt: TGCAGCGTCCGCCCGGACAGGGGGGGGACTTTCTTT; CDR3aa: CSVRPDRGGTFF
v_gene: TRBV20-1; abundance: many; j_gene: TRBJ2-7; d_gene: TRBD2; CDR3nt: TGCAGTGCTAGAGATGCAGGACTAGCGGGCCTAAACGGGGCCCCAAGTTCCTACGAGCAGTACTTC; CDR3aa: CSARDAGLAGLNGAPSSYEQYF
v_gene: TRBV9; abundance: NA; j_gene: TRBJ2-3; d_gene: NA; CDR3nt: TGTGCCAGCAGCGTAGGTGGGAGACTTGCAGATACGCAGTATTTT; CDR3aa: CASSVGGRLADTQYF
v_gene: TRBV6-5; abundance: many; j_gene: TRBJ2-7; d_gene: NA; CDR3nt: TGTGCCACCAGGGCAGGACAGCTCTACGAGCAGTACTTC; CDR3aa: CATRAGQLYEQYF
v_gene: TRBV9; abundance: NA; j_gene: TRBJ1-1; d_gene: TRBD1; CDR3nt: TGTGCCAGCAGCGTGGGACAGCGAGTCGCTGAAGCTTTCTTT; CDR3aa: CASSVGQRVAEAFF
v_gene: TRBV7-9; abundance: few; j_gene: TRBJ2-2; d_gene: NA; CDR3nt: TGTGCCAGCACCCTTGTGATGGGGACAACCGGGGAGCTGTTTTTT; CDR3aa: CASTLVMGTTGELFF
v_gene: TRBV28; abundance: many; j_gene: TRBJ2-7; d_gene: NA; CDR3nt: TGTGCCAGCAGGTCTCCCGGGACGCTTTCGTCCGAGCAGTACTTC; CDR3aa: CASRSPGTLSSEQYF
v_gene: TRBV6-2/TRBV6-3; abundance: NA; j_gene: TRBJ1-4; d_gene: NA; CDR3nt: TGTGCCAGCAGTTACCTCGGCGGTGAAAAACTGTTTTTT; CDR3aa: CASSYLGGEKLFF
v_gene: TRBV7-6; abundance: NA; j_gene: TRBJ2-7; d_gene: NA; CDR3nt: TGTGCCAGCGGCCCGGGCGCCAGGGACTCTCTCAACTCCTACGAGCAGTACTTC; CDR3aa: CASGPGARDSLNSYEQYF
v_gene: TRBV5-1; abundance: few; j_gene: TRBJ1-2; d_gene: NA; CDR3nt: TGCGCCAGCAGCCCCCTAGGAGGGGGATCGTATGGCTACACCTTC; CDR3aa: CASSPLGGGSYGYTF
v_gene: TRBV7-9; abundance: many; j_gene: TRBJ2-2; d_gene: NA; CDR3nt: TGTGCCAGCAGCTTCACAGGGACCACCGGGGAGCTGTTTTTT; CDR3aa: CASSFTGTTGELFF